Following are 15 T cell receptor beta chains from one sample sequenced in a study of cytomegalovirus exposure and HLA in healthy donors. Sequenced by immunoSEQ multiplex PCR; TCRdb stores in-frame clones only, minus some. The data show approximately 280,000 clones, 88% seen once. The sample consisted of PBMCs. These receptors came from a woman under 30 in good health and CMV-seronegative.

The rearrangement links TRBV6-1 to TRBJ2-1; D unresolved. This CDR3 contains 13 residues. Germline V gene lookup returns CDR1 MNHNS and CDR2 SASEGT. The V gene lost 2 bases and the J gene lost 10 bases, with 12 bases spanning the gap. The CDR3 protein is CASSEQDAVEQFF. The CDR3 nucleotides are TGTGCCAGCAGTGAACAAGATGCGGTAGAGCAGTTCTTC.

V gene TRBV6-1 combines with J gene TRBJ2-6, with 7 bases aligning to TRBD1. With 4 bases clipped from V and 1 base from J, the junction kept 7 bases outside the gene matches. Germline V gives CDR1 MNHNS, CDR2 SASEGT. The CDR3 totals 17 residues. The CDR3 coding sequence is TGTGCCAGCAGTGTCGTGACAGGGTGGTCTGGGGCCAACGTCCTGACTTTC. Translating gives CASSVVTGWSGANVLTF.

The chain employs TRBV18 and TRBJ2-3, with 8 bases matching TRBD2. This CDR3 has 15 residues. V was clipped by 5 bases and J by 3 bases; unmatched bases: 7. Germline V lookup: CDR1 KGHSH, CDR2 LQKENI. The DNA for the CDR3 is TGTGCCAGCTCAAAGGCCGGACTAGCTACAGATACGCAGTATTTT. Translation: CASSKAGLATDTQYF.

The chain links TRBV4-3 to TRBJ2-7; perhaps TRBD2 as D (6 bases). V lost 3 bases to trimming and J lost 3 bases, with 12 bases between them. Germline V lookup: CDR1 LGHNA, CDR2 YSLEER. CDR3 size: 14 residues. The CDR3, as DNA: TGCGCCAGCAGCCAGAGTAGCGGCGGCTACGAGCAGTACTTC. Amino acids: CASSQSSGGYEQYF.

This sequence joins TRBV15 and TRBJ2-3; D gene unclear. V shed 4 bases and J shed 4 bases, with 9 bases lying between them. Per the germline V gene, CDR1 is LNHNV and CDR2 is YYDKDF (reference sequence). The CDR3 runs 13 residues. CDR3 sequence (DNA): TGTGCCACCAGCACGGCGGATGCAGATACGCAGTATTTT. Protein sequence: CATSTADADTQYF.

The chain recombines TRBV7-2 with TRBJ2-3, with TRBD2 matching over 13 bases. The CDR3 sequence is 17 residues long. The germline CDR1 and CDR2 sequences are SGHTA and FQGNSA. With V trimmed by 4 bases and J by 2 bases, 6 bases remained unmatched. The CDR3, as DNA: TGTGCCAGCAGCTCAGGACTAGCGGGAGTCTACACAGATACGCAGTATTTT. It is translated as CASSSGLAGVYTDTQYF.

The DNA for the CDR3 is TGTGCCAGCAGCTTGTCGCCCACTAGGGATTCACCCCTCCACTTT. Residues: CASSLSPTRDSPLHF. The chain couples TRBV5-5 to TRBJ1-6; D is ambiguous. The CDR3 runs 15 residues. Germline loops: CDR1 SGHKS, CDR2 YYEKEE (reference sequence). Trimming pared 1 base from V and 8 bases from J, leaving 13 bases between.

The chain employs TRBV7-2 and TRBJ2-7; D is unclear. This CDR3 spans 12 amino acids. Trimming shortened V by 2 bases and J by 5 bases, and 7 bases separated the two germline ends. The germline gives CDR1 SGHTA, CDR2 FQGNSA. CDR3 DNA: TGTGCCAGCAGCTTACGAACACACGAGCAGTACTTC. Translation: CASSLRTHEQYF.

The V gene is TRBV5-1, the J gene TRBJ2-2; the match to TRBD1 covers 8 bases. This CDR3 is 14 amino acids long. J was trimmed by 8 bases and V by 0 bases; bases with no gene match: 3. CDR1 SGHRS and CDR2 YFSETQ come from the germline V gene. The CDR3 nucleotides read TGCGCCAGCAGCTTGGGACAGGGGTTTGGGGAGCTGTTTTTT. This gives the protein CASSLGQGFGELFF.

This CDR3 is CASSLEQSYEQYF. CDR3 bases: TGCGCCAGCAGCTTGGAACAGTCCTACGAGCAGTACTTC. The chain carries TRBV5-1 and TRBJ2-7; D not certain. The CDR3 length is 13 residues. The germline V gene has CDR1 SGHRS and CDR2 YFSETQ. Deletions cut 0 bases from V and 1 base from J, with 5 bases between.

Comment on this clone: This specimen includes other DNA sequences encoding the same CDR3. The chain has TRBV5-1 and TRBJ2-1; D is unclear. Germline V gives CDR1 SGHRS, CDR2 YFSETQ. The CDR3 sequence is 15 residues long. Trimming took 4 bases from V and 0 from J, leaving 11 bases between them. The DNA for the CDR3 is TGCGCCAGCAGCGCAACTACGAGCTCCTACAATGAGCAGTTCTTC. Its translation is CASSATTSSYNEQFF.

The CDR3 loop reads CASSSTENYGYTF. DNA for the CDR3: TGTGCCAGCAGCTCGACAGAAAACTATGGCTACACCTTC. The rearrangement joins TRBV7-9 to TRBJ1-2, with a tentative D call TRBD1 (5 bases). V was cut by 4 bases and J by 2 bases, with 8 bases left in between. The germline V gene encodes CDR1 SEHNR and CDR2 FQNEAQ (reference sequence). This CDR3 contains 13 residues.

The chain is built from TRBV28 and TRBJ1-2; 10 bases fit TRBD1. The CDR3 has 15 amino acids. With V trimmed by 5 bases and J by 4 bases, 7 bases remained unmatched. CDR1 is MDHEN, CDR2 SYDVKM, per germline. CDR3 sequence: CASSPQTGGTYGYTF. In nucleotides, the CDR3 is TGTGCCAGCAGTCCACAGACAGGGGGCACCTATGGCTACACCTTC.

This clone was detected only once. This chain connects TRBV29-1 to TRBJ2-7; D is undetermined. Germline CDR1 is SQVTM and CDR2 is ANQGSEA. Trimming left V 3 bases short and J 0 bases short, with 6 bases between. The CDR3 spans 12 residues. CDR3 amino acids: CSVELSSYEQYF. The CDR3 DNA reads TGCAGCGTTGAGCTCAGCTCCTACGAGCAGTACTTC.

The V gene is TRBV4-3, the J gene TRBJ2-2; TRBD2 matches at 7 bases. Germline trimming cut 8 bases from V and 3 bases from J; bases unmatched to any gene: 3. CDR3 length: 13 amino acids. Per germline, CDR1 LGHNA and CDR2 YSLEER. DNA for the CDR3: TGCGCCAGCGGGGGGGTGGACACCGGGGAGCTGTTTTTT. Translating gives CASGGVDTGELFF.